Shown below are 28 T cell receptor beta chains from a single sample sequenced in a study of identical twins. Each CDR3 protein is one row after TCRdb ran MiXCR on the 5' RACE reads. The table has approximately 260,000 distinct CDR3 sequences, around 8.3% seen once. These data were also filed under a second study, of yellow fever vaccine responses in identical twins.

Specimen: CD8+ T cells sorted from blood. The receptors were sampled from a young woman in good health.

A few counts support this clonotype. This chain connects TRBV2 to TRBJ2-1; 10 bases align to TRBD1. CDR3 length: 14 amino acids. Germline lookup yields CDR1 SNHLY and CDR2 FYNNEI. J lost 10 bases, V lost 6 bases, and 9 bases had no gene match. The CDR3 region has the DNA TGTGCCAGCAGGGCCTACGGGACAGGGGACGAGCAGTTCTTC. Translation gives CASRAYGTGDEQFF.

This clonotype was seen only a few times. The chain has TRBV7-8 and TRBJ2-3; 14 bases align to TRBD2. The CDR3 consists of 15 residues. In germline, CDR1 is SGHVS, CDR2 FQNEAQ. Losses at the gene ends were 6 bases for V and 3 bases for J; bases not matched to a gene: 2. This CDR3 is CASRGLAGDTDTQYF. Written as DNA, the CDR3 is TGTGCCAGCAGGGGACTAGCGGGGGATACAGATACGCAGTATTTT.

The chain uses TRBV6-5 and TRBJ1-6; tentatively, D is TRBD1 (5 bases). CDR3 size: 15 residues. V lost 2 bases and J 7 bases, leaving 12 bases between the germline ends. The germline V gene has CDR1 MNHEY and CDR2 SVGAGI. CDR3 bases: TGTGCCAGCAGTTACAGGCGGGAGGGGAATTCACCCCTCCACTTT. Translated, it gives CASSYRREGNSPLHF.

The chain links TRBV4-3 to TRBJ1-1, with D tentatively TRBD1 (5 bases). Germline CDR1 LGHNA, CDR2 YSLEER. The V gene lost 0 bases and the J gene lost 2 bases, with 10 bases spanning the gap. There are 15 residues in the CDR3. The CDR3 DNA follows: TGCGCCAGCAGCCAAGATTACGGGACTAACACTGAAGCTTTCTTT. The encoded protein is CASSQDYGTNTEAFF.

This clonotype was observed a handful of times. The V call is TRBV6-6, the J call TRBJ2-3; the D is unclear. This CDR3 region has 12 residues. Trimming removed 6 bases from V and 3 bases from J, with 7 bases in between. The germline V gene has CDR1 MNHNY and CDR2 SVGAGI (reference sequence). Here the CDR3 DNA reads TGTGCCAGCAGGGGGTGGACAGATACGCAGTATTTT. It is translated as CASRGWTDTQYF.

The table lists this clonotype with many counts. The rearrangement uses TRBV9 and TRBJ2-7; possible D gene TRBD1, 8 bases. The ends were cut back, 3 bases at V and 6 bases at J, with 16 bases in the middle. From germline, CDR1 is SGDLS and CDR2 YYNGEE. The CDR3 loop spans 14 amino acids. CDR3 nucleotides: TGTGCCAGCAGCGCTTTTACAGGGGGGGGCGAGCAGTACTTC. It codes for CASSAFTGGGEQYF. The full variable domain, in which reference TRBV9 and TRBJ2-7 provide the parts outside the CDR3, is DSGVTQTPKHLITATGQRVTLRCSPRSGDLSVYWYQQSLDQGLQFLIQYYNGEERAKGNILERFSAQQFPDLHSELNLSSLELGDSALYFCASSAFTGGGEQYFGPGTRLTVT.

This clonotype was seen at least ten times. This CDR3 is CASSEALAGSYEQYF. Written as DNA, the CDR3 is TGTGCCAGCAGTGAAGCGTTGGCCGGATCCTACGAGCAGTACTTC. The V gene is TRBV6-1, the J gene TRBJ2-7; D gene unclear. The CDR3 is 15 residues long. The ends were cut back, 0 bases at V and 1 base at J, with 10 bases in the middle. CDR1 is MNHNS, CDR2 SASEGT, per germline.

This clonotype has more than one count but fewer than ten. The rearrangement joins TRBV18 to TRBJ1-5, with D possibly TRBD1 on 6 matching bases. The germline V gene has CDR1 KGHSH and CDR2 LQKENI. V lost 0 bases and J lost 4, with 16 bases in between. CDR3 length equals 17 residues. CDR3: CASSPPEGGGANQPQHF. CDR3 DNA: TGTGCCAGCTCACCACCGGAGGGGGGGGGAGCTAATCAGCCCCAGCATTTT.

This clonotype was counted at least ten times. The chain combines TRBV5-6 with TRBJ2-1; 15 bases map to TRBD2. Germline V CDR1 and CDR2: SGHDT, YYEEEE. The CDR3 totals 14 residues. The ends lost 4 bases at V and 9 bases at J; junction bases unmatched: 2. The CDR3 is CASSQGLAGGEQFF. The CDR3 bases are TGTGCCAGCAGCCAGGGACTAGCGGGGGGTGAGCAGTTCTTC. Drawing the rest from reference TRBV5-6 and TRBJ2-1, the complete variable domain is DAGVTQSPTHLIKTRGQQVTLRCSPKSGHDTVSWYQQALGQGPQFIFQYYEEEERQRGNFPDRFSGHQFPNYSSELNVNALLLGDSALYLCASSQGLAGGEQFFGPGTRLTVL.

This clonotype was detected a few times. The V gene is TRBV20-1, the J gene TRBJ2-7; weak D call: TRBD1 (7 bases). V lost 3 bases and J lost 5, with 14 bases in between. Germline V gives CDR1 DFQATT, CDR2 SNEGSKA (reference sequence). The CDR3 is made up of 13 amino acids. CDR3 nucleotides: TGCAGTGCTAGGGAGGGGGCGCGGGACGAGCAGTACTTC. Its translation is CSAREGARDEQYF.

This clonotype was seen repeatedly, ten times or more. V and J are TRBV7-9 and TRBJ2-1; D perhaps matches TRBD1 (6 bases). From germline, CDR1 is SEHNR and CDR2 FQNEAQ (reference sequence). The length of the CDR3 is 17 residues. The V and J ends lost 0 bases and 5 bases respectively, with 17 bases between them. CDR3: CASSLALSGARDNEQFF. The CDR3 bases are TGTGCCAGCAGCTTAGCTTTGTCAGGGGCCAGAGACAATGAGCAGTTCTTC.

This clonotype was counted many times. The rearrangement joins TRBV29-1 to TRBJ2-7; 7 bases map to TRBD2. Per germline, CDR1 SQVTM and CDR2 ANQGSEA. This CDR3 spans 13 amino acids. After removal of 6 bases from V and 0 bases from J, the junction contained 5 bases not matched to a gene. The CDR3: CSVRLASSYEQYF. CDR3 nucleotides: TGCAGCGTCAGACTAGCAAGCTCCTACGAGCAGTACTTC.

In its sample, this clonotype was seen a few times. The CDR3 is CASSASFEWGYTF. DNA for the CDR3: TGTGCCAGCAGTGCTAGTTTCGAATGGGGCTACACCTTC. V usage is TRBV12-3 or TRBV12-4 and J usage is TRBJ1-2, with unresolved D. V dropped 5 bases and J dropped 8 bases, with 15 bases sitting between them. The CDR3 spans 13 residues.

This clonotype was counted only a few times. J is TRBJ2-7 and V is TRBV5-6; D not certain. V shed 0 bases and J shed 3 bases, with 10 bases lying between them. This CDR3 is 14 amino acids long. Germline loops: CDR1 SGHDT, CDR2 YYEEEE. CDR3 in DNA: TGTGCCAGCAGCTTGGGGCAAAGCCTCTACGAGCAGTACTTC. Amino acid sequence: CASSLGQSLYEQYF. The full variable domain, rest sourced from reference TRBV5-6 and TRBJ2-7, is DAGVTQSPTHLIKTRGQQVTLRCSPKSGHDTVSWYQQALGQGPQFIFQYYEEEERQRGNFPDRFSGHQFPNYSSELNVNALLLGDSALYLCASSLGQSLYEQYFGPGTRLTVT.

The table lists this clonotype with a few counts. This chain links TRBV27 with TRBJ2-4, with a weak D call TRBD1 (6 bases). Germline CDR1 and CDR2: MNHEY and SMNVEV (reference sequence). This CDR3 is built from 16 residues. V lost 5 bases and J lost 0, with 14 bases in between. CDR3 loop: CASSLQGPLAKNIQYF. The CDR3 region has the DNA TGTGCCAGCAGTCTACAGGGTCCTTTAGCCAAAAACATTCAGTACTTC.

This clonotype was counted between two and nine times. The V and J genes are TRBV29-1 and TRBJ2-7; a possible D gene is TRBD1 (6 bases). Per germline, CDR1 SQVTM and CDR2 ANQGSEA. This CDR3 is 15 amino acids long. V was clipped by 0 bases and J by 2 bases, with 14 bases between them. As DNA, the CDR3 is TGCAGCGTTGAAGAAGAGTCAGGGGAAACCTACGAGCAGTACTTC. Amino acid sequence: CSVEEESGETYEQYF.

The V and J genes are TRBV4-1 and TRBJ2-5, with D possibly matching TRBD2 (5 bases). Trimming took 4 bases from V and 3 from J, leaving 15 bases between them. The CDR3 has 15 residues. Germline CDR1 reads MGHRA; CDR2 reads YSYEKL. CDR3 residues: CASSPEAGREETQYF. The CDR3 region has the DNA TGCGCCAGCAGCCCCGAGGCGGGCCGCGAAGAGACCCAGTACTTC.

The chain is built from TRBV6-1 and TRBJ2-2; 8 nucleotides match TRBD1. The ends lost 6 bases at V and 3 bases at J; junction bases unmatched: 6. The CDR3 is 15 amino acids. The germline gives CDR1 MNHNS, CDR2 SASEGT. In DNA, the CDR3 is TGTGCCAGCAGGAAACAGGGGGAATACACCGGGGAGCTGTTTTTT. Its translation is CASRKQGEYTGELFF.

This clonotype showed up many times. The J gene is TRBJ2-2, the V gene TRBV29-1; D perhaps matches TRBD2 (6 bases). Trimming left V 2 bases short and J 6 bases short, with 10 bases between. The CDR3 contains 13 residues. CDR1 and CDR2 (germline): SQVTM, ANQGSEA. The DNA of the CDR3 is TGCAGCGTTGAATCCGGGAGCGCCGGGGAGCTGTTTTTT. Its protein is CSVESGSAGELFF.

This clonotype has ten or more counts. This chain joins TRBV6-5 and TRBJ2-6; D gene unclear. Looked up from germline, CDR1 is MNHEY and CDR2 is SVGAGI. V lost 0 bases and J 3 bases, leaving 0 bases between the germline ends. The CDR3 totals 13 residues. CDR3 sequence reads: CASSYSGANVLTF. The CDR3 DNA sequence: TGTGCCAGCAGTTACTCTGGGGCCAACGTCCTGACTTTC.

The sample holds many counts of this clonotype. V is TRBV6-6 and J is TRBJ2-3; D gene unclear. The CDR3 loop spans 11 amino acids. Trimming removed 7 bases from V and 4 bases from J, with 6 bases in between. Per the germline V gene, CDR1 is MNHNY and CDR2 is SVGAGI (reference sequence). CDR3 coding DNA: TGTGCCAGCATCCAGTCAGATACGCAGTATTTT. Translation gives CASIQSDTQYF.

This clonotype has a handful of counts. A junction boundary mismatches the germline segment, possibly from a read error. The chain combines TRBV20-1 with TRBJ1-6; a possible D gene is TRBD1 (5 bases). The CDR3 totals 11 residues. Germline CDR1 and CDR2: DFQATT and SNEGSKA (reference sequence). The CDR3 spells CSATSSPQVLF. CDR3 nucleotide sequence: TGCAGTGCCACGTCGTCCCCACAGGTTCTCTTT.

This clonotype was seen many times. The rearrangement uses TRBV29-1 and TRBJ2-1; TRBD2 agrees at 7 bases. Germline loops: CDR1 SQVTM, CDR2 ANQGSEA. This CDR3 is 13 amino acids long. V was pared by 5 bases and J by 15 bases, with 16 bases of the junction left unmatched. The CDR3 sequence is CSVNGGEGNFGFF. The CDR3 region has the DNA TGCAGCGTTAATGGGGGGGAAGGTAATTTCGGGTTCTTC.

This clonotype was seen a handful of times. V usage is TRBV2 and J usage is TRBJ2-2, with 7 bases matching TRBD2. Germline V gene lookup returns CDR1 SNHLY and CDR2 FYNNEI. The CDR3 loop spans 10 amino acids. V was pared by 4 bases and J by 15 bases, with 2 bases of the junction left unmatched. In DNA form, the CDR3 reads TGTGCCAGCAGTGGGCGGGGGATGTTTTTT. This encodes CASSGRGMFF.

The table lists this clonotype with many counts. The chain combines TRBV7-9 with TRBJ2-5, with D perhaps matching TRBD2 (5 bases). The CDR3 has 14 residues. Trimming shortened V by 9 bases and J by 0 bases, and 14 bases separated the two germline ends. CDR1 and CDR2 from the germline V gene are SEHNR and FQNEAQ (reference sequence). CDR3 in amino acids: CASPLGPNQETQYF. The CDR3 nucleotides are TGTGCCAGTCCACTAGGACCTAACCAAGAGACCCAGTACTTC.

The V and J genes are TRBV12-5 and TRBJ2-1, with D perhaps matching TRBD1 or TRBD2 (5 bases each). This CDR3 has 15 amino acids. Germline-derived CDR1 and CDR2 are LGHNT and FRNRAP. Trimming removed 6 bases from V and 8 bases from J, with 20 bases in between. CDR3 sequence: CASGPGTTNRDEQFF. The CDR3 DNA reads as TGTGCTAGTGGCCCCGGGACGACTAATAGGGATGAGCAGTTCTTC.

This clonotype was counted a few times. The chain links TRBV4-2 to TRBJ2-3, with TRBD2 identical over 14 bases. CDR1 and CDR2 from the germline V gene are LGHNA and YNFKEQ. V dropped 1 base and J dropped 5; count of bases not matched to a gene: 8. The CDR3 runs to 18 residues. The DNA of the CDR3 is TGTGCCAGCAGCCAAGTCCAAGGACTAGCGGGAGGAGGAGATACGCAGTATTTT. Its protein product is CASSQVQGLAGGGDTQYF.

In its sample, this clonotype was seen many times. This CDR3 is CASSQVRDSFEEQFF. CDR3 sequence (DNA): TGTGCCAGCAGCCAGGTTCGGGACTCATTCGAGGAGCAGTTCTTC. V gene TRBV12-3 or TRBV12-4 combines with J gene TRBJ2-1, with TRBD2 as a possible D gene (6 bases). Trimming shortened V by 6 bases and J by 10 bases, and 22 bases separated the two germline ends. This CDR3 is built from 15 residues.